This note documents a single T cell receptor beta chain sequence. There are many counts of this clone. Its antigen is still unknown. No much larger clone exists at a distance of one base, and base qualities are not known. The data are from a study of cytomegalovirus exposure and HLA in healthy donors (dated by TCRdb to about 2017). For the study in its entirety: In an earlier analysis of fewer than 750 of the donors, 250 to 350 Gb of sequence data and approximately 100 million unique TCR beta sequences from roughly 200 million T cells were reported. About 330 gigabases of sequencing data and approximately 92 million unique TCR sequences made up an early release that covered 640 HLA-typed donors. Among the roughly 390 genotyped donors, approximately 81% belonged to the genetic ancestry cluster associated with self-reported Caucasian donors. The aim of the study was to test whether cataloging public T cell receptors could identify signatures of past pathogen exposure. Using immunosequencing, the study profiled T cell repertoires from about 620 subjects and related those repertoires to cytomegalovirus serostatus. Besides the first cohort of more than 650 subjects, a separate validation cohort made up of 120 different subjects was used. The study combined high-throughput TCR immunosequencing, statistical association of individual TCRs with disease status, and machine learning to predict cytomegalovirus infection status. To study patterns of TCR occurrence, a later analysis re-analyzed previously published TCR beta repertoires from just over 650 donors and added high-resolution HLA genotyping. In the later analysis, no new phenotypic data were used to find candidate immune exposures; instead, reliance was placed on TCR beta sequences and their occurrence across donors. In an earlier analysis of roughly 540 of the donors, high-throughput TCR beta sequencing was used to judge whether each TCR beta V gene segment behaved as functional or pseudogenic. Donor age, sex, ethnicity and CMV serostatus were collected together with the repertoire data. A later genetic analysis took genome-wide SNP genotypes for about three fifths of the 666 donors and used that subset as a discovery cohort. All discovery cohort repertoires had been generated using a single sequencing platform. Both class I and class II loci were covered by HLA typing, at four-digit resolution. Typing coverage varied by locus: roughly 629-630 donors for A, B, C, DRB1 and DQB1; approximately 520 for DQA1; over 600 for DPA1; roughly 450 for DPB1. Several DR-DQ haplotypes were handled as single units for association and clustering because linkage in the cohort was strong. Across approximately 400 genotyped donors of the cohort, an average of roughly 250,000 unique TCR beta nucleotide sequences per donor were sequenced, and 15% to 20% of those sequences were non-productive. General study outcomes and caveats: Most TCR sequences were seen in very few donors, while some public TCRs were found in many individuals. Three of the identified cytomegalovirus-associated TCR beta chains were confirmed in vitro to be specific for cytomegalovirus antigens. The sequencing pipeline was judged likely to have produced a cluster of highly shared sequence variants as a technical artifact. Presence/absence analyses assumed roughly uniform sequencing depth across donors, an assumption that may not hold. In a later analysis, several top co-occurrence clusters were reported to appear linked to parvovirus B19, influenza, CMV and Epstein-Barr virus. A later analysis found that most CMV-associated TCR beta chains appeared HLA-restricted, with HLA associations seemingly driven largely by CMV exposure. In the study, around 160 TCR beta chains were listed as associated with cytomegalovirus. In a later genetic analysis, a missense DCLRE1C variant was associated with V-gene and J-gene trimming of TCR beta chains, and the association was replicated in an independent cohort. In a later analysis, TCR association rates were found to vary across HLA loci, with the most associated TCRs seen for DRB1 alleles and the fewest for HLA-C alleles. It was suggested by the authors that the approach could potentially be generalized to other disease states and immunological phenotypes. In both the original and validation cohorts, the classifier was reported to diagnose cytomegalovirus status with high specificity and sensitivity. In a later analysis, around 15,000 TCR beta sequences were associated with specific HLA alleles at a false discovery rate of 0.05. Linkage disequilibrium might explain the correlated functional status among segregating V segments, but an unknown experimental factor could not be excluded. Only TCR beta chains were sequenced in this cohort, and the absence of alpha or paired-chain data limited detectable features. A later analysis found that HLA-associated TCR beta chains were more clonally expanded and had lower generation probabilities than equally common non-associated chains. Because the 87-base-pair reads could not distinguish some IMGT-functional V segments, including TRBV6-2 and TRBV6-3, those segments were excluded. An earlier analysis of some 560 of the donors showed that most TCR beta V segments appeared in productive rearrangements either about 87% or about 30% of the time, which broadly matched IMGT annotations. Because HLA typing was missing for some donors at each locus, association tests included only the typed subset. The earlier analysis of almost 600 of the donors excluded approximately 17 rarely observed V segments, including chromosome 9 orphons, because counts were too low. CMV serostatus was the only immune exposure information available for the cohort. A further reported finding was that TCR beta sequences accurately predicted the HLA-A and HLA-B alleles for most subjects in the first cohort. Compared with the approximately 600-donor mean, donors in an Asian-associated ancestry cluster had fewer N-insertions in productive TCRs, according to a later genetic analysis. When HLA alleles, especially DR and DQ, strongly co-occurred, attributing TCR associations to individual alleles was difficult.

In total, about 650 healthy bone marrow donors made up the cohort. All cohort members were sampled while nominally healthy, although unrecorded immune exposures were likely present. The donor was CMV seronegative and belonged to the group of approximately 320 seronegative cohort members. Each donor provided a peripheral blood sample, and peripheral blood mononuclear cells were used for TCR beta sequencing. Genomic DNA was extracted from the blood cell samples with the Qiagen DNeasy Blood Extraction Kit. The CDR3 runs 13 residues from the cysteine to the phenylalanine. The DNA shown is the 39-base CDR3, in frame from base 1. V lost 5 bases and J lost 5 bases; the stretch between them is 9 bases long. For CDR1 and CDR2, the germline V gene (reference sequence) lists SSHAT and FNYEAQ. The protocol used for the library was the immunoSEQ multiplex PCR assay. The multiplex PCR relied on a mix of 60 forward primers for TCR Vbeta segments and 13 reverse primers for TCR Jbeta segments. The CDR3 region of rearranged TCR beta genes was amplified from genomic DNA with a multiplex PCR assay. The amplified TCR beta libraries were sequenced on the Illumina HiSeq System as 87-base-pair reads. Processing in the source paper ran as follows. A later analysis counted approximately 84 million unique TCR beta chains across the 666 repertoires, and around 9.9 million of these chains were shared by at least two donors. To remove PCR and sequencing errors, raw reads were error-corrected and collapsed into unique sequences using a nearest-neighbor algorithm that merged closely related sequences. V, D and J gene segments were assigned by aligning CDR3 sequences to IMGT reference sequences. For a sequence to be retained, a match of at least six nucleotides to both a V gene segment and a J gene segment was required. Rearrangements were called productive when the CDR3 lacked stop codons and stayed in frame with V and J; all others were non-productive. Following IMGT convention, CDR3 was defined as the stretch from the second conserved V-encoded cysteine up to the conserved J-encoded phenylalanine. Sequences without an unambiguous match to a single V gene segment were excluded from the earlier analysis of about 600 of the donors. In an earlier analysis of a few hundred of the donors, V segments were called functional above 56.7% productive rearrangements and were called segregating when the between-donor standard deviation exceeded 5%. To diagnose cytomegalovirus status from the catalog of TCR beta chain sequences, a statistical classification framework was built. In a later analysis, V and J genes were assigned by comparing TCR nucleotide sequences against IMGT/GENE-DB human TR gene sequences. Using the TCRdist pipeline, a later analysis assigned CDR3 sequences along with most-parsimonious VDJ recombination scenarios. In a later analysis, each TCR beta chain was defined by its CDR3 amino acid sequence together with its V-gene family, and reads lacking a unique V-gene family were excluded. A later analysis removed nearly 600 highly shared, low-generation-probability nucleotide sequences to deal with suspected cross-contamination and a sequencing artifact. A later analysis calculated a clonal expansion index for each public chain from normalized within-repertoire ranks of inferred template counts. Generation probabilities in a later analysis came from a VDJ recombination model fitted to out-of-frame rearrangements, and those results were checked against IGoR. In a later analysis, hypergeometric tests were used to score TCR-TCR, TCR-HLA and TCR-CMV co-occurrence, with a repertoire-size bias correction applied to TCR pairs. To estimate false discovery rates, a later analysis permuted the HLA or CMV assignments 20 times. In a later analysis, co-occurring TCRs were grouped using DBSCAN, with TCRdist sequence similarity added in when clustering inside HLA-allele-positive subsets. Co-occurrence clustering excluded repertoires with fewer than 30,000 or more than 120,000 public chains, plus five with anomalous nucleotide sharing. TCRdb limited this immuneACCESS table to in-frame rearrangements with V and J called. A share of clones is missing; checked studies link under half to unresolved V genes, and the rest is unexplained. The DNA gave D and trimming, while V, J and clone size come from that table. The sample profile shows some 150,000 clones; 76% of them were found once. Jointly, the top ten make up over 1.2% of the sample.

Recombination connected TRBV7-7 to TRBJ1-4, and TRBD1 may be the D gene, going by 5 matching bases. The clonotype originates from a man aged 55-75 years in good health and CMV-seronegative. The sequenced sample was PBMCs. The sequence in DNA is TGTGCCAGCAGCCCAGGGAGGAATGAAAAACTGTTTTTT. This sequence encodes CASSPGRNEKLFF.